Given below is one TCR beta chain in context. Its cognate antigen has yet to be identified. Base qualities are not recorded, but no much larger clone differs from it by a single base. The data stem from a study of shared clonotypes between healthy human individuals (TCRdb year 2020). A note on the overall study: A couple of women and a few men aged 18 to 49 years were included in the cohort. To increase sequencing depth and limit assay-specific biases, TCR repertoire library preparation and sequencing were carried out by different laboratories using diverse techniques. Leukapheresis yielded between about 0.9 and 8.9 billion PBMCs per donor. The study deeply sequenced blood TCR repertoires of about five healthy adults to estimate repertoire size and the extent of clonotype sharing between individuals. The paper as a whole reports these results and caveats: Based on pairwise subsampling, the degree of clonotype sharing among donors was expected to be affected by sequencing depth. The small number of donors limited the genetic and exposure-history diversity represented. Sampling was restricted to blood, and TCR repertoires in tissues likely differ from the TCR repertoires found in blood.

Using the deep immunoSEQ assay, TCR CDR3 regions were amplified from genomic DNA by multiplex PCR. Extracted genomic DNA from each cell subset was spread evenly across all wells of several immunoSEQ 96-well plates, with each plate serving as a replicate. Each replicate PCR for unsorted PBMC received roughly 300 ng genomic DNA, equal to approximately 30,000 T cell genomes. Unsorted PBMC genomic DNA was sequenced across ten immunoSEQ deep assay plates. Purified libraries were measured with a Qubit 3.0 fluorometer, size-checked on a Bioanalyzer 2100, and measured again with the KAPA Library Quantification kit. Every immunoSEQ 96-well plate was sequenced on a separate single-read 150-cycle Illumina NextSeq 550 flow cell. The authors' pipeline ran thus. Because the immunoSEQ output held only junctional sequences and lacked quality scores, the filtering could not match the filtering applied to full-length reads. To assign V/J genes and CDR3, sequences were annotated using PyIR, a Python wrapper for IgBLAST v1.9, with IMGT germline references. Reads with weak V/J assignments (E-value above 1e-6), missing CDR3, stop codons, out-of-frame junctions, or ambiguous translated residues were removed. V3J clonotypes were defined by identical inferred V gene, J gene, and CDR3 amino acid sequence. To compute the percentage overlap between repertoires, the number of shared unique clonotypes was divided by the size of the smaller repertoire. Richness of each repertoire was evaluated using RTK rarefaction, the Chao1 estimator, and Recon v2.1 estimates of unobserved clonotypes. This is the immuneACCESS table as TCRdb keeps it, with only in-frame sequences that have V and J called. A part of the clones is gone; compared with another copy, unresolved V genes explain less than half, and the rest is unexplained. V, J and clone size are taken as reported in that table, and D and trimming were inferred from the DNA itself. The sample table contains 530,000 or so clones; only one count was recorded for roughly 79% of them. The top ten hold roughly an eighth of the sample.

Sequences LNHNV (CDR1) and YYDKDF (CDR2) are obtained from the germline V gene (reference sequence). V loses 0 bases, J loses 4 bases, and the germline ends lie 10 bases apart. The cysteine opens and the phenylalanine closes a CDR3 of 15 amino acids. Only the CDR3 DNA is retained, 45 bases long and in frame from the first base. Donors were healthy HIV-negative adults with no recently reported acute infections or vaccinations. All donors were Caucasian adults living in Nashville, Tennessee, USA. For unsorted samples, tens of millions of PBMCs were counted, and genomic DNA was extracted using the QIAamp DNA Blood Mini kit. Blood was obtained by leukapheresis, after which PBMCs were separated by Ficoll-Histopaque density gradient centrifugation and cryopreserved in liquid nitrogen vapor phase.

The clonotype comes from a woman in her 40s in good health. Some clones in this sample may be carry-over from other donors' samples. The chain employs TRBV15 and TRBJ1-3; matching of 6 bases hints at TRBD1 as the D gene. Sequencing input: PBMCs. The DNA sequence follows: TGTGCCACCAGCAGAGATCCAGGGGTGGGAAACACCATATATTTT. Its protein reads: CATSRDPGVGNTIYF.